Following are 21 T cell receptor beta chains from one sample sequenced in a study of T cells in Graves' hyperthyroidism and ophthalmopathy. Template material for amplifying TCR beta CDR3 regions consisted of RNA transcripts. First-round RT-PCR with HTBI primers amplified the TCR CDR3 region. TCRdb analysed the multiplex PCR reads with MiXCR anew, one entry per CDR3 protein. The sample carries about 380,000 distinct CDR3 sequences, around a sixth recorded once. The sequenced material came from blood. The receptors shown here come from a man younger than 30 with Graves' ophthalmopathy.

The sample holds a few counts of this clonotype. This chain connects TRBV27 to TRBJ2-7; D is uncertain. Germline values: CDR1 MNHEY, CDR2 SMNVEV (reference sequence). This CDR3 has 15 amino acids. Deletions cut 1 base from V and 3 bases from J, with 13 bases between. Here the CDR3 reads CASSLLGRLLYEQYF. CDR3 DNA sequence: TGTGCCAGCAGTTTATTGGGCAGACTTCTCTACGAGCAGTACTTC.

This clonotype came up a few times. The chain joins TRBV13 to TRBJ1-2; tentative D call: TRBD1 (5 bases). Trimming removed 5 bases at V and 6 bases at J, with 19 bases between. The CDR3 sequence is 15 residues long. CDR1 is PRHDT, CDR2 FYEKMQ, per germline (reference sequence). As DNA, the CDR3 is TGTGCCAGCAGCCCTACGGGGGACGGGGGGGATGGCTACACCTTC. This encodes CASSPTGDGGDGYTF.

This clonotype occurred many times. Here the CDR3 DNA reads TGTGCCACCAGCAGAGAGGATGGCGGATCACCCCTCCACTTT. Translating it yields CATSREDGGSPLHF. The chain joins TRBV15 to TRBJ1-6; D remains unclear. Germline lookup yields CDR1 LNHNV and CDR2 YYDKDF (reference sequence). Trimming took off 0 bases at V and 10 bases at J, with 10 bases between the two ends. This CDR3 is built from 14 residues.

The chain carries TRBV6-9 and TRBJ2-5, with 7 bases fitting TRBD1. With V trimmed by 3 bases and J by 4 bases, 5 bases remained unmatched. Germline CDR1 and CDR2: MNHGY and SVAAGI. The CDR3 spans 14 residues. The CDR3 DNA sequence: TGTGCCAGCAGTTACGAAAGGGGGCGAGAGACCCAGTACTTC. Its translation is CASSYERGRETQYF.

This clonotype was found many times. V gene TRBV18 combines with J gene TRBJ2-1; tentative D call: TRBD1 (6 bases). The CDR3 has 15 residues. Per germline, CDR1 KGHSH and CDR2 LQKENI. Trimming cost V 3 bases and J 3 bases, with 12 bases left between them. In DNA, the CDR3 is TGTGCCAGCTCACCGGGGGCAGGGCGCTACAATGAGCAGTTCTTC. It specifies CASSPGAGRYNEQFF.

This clonotype came up many times. This sequence joins TRBV3-1 and TRBJ1-4, with 8 positions matching TRBD1. Looked up from germline, CDR1 is LGHDT and CDR2 is YNNKEL (reference sequence). The CDR3 length is 16 residues. The junction had 14 bases not matched to a gene; V was cut back by 6 bases and J by 8 bases. CDR3 in amino acids: CASRKTPGTGDEKLFF. Here the CDR3 DNA reads TGTGCCAGCAGAAAAACCCCCGGGACAGGAGACGAAAAACTGTTTTTT. Using reference TRBV3-1 and TRBJ1-4 for the parts outside the CDR3, the full variable domain is DTAVSQTPKYLVTQMGNDKSIKCEQNLGHDTMYWYKQDSKKFLKIMFSYNNKELIINETVPNRFSPKSPDKAHLNLHINSLELGDSAVYFCASRKTPGTGDEKLFFGSGTQLSVL.

This clonotype showed up just once. The chain recombines TRBV6-2 or TRBV6-3 with TRBJ1-5; D gene ambiguous. The CDR3 has 12 amino acids. V was pared by 1 base and J by 4 bases, with 2 bases between. Germline CDR1 reads MNHEY; CDR2 reads SVGEGT. The CDR3 loop reads CASSYLNQPQHF. Here the CDR3 DNA reads TGTGCCAGCAGTTACTTAAATCAGCCCCAGCATTTT.

This clonotype was observed a few times. Relative to the germline gene, one junction end is altered; a read error may explain this. The chain uses TRBV7-7 and TRBJ2-5; D not certain. Looked up from germline, CDR1 is SSHAT and CDR2 is FNYEAQ (reference sequence). The CDR3 runs 13 residues. The CDR3 DNA sequence: TGTGCTAGCAGCCGTCGGTACCAAGAGACCCAGTACTTC. The encoded protein is CASSRRYQETQYF.

This clonotype was observed many times. V is TRBV11-2 and J is TRBJ2-7, with 8 bases matching TRBD1. Unmatched junction bases numbered 4, after V lost 4 bases and J lost 5 bases. CDR1 SGHAT and CDR2 FQNNGV come from the germline V gene. This CDR3 has 13 amino acids. The CDR3 nucleotides are TGTGCCAGCAGCTGGACAGGGATAAACGAGCAGTACTTC. This codes for CASSWTGINEQYF. The full variable domain, completed using reference TRBV11-2 and TRBJ2-7, is EAGVAQSPRYKIIEKRQSVAFWCNPISGHATLYWYQQILGQGPKLLIQFQNNGVVDDSQLPKDRFSAERLKGVDSTLKIQPAKLEDSAVYLCASSWTGINEQYFGPGTRLTVT.

This clonotype occurred a few times. The chain joins TRBV2 to TRBJ2-5, with D perhaps TRBD1 (6 bases). CDR3 length: 15 residues. Trimming took off 7 bases at V and 5 bases at J, with 20 bases between the two ends. Germline V lookup: CDR1 SNHLY, CDR2 FYNNEI. CDR3 amino acids: CASTEGLQGGETQYF. The CDR3 coding sequence is TGTGCCAGCACCGAGGGGTTACAGGGCGGCGAGACCCAGTACTTC.

The chain joins TRBV27 to TRBJ1-2; D is unclear. The CDR3 has 13 residues. The V and J ends lost 2 bases and 8 bases respectively, with 12 bases between them. The germline V gene encodes CDR1 MNHEY and CDR2 SMNVEV (reference sequence). The CDR3 spells CASSLEGFGGYTF. CDR3 in DNA: TGTGCCAGCAGTTTAGAGGGTTTTGGCGGCTACACCTTC.

This clonotype was detected ten times or more. This chain joins TRBV28 and TRBJ1-2; D is uncertain. Germline CDR1 MDHEN, CDR2 SYDVKM. Trimming cost V 10 bases and J 6 bases, with 9 bases left between them. The CDR3 contains 10 residues. The CDR3 spells CATGGNGYTF. Written as DNA, the CDR3 is TGTGCCACGGGAGGGAATGGCTACACCTTC.

The V call is TRBV7-9, the J call TRBJ2-7; possibly TRBD1 for D (5 bases). Deletions cut 5 bases from V and 2 bases from J, with 13 bases between. The CDR3 is 14 amino acids. The V gene's germline CDR1 is SEHNR and CDR2 FQNEAQ (reference sequence). The CDR3 reads CASSPQARTYEQYF. In nucleotides, the CDR3 is TGTGCCAGCAGCCCACAGGCGAGGACCTACGAGCAGTACTTC.

This clonotype has just a few counts. This chain joins TRBV5-6 and TRBJ2-1; 9 bases align to TRBD2. This CDR3 is 13 amino acids long. From germline, CDR1 is SGHDT and CDR2 YYEEEE. Unmatched junction bases numbered 7, after V lost 6 bases and J lost 9 bases. This chain's CDR3 is CASTAGGRVEQFF. CDR3 bases: TGTGCCAGCACGGCGGGGGGGCGGGTTGAGCAGTTCTTC.

This clonotype was seen ten or more times. The chain uses TRBV6-2 or TRBV6-3 and TRBJ1-5; 7 nucleotides agree with TRBD1. The CDR3 totals 13 residues. Trimming took 7 bases from V and 7 from J; bases not matched to a gene: 7. The V gene's germline CDR1 is MNHEY and CDR2 SVGEGT. The chain's CDR3 is CASTPTGQQPQHF. DNA for the CDR3: TGTGCCAGCACCCCCACGGGACAGCAGCCCCAGCATTTT.

This clonotype was recorded many times. The gene calls are TRBV11-2 and TRBJ2-5; D is perhaps TRBD1 (5 bases). The CDR3 is 13 amino acids. The ends were cut back, 1 base at V and 7 bases at J, with 10 bases in the middle. Germline V gene sequence: CDR1 SGHAT, CDR2 FQNNGV. CDR3 in amino acids: CASSLAGWGTQYF. As DNA, the CDR3 is TGTGCCAGCAGCTTAGCAGGGTGGGGGACCCAGTACTTC. The full variable domain, completed using reference TRBV11-2 and TRBJ2-5, is EAGVAQSPRYKIIEKRQSVAFWCNPISGHATLYWYQQILGQGPKLLIQFQNNGVVDDSQLPKDRFSAERLKGVDSTLKIQPAKLEDSAVYLCASSLAGWGTQYFGPGTRLLVL.

In this sample, this clonotype turned up many times. CDR3 nucleotide sequence: TGTGCCAGCAGCCCCGGACTAGCGGGGGGCACAATAGAGACCCAGTACTTC. Translating it yields CASSPGLAGGTIETQYF. The chain employs TRBV7-8 and TRBJ2-5; 14 bases line up with TRBD2. With V trimmed by 5 bases and J by 4 bases, 9 bases remained unmatched. Germline CDR1 reads SGHVS; CDR2 reads FQNEAQ. The CDR3 runs to 17 residues.

Ten or more counts support this clonotype. The chain joins TRBV7-9 to TRBJ2-5, with 7 bases lining up with TRBD1. Germline CDR1 reads SEHNR; CDR2 reads FQNEAQ (reference sequence). Trimming cost V 5 bases and J 5 bases; bases outside gene matches: 11. This CDR3 region has 15 residues. DNA of the CDR3: TGTGCCAGCAGCACCGAAACAGGGGTGTGGGAGACCCAGTACTTC. Protein product: CASSTETGVWETQYF.

In this sample, this clonotype turned up many times. The rearrangement links TRBV5-1 to TRBJ1-1; D is undetermined. Germline CDR1 SGHRS, CDR2 YFSETQ. Deletions cut 5 bases from V and 1 base from J, with 6 bases between. This CDR3 is built from 12 residues. The CDR3 nucleotides are TGCGCCAGCAGGGGGTCGAACACTGAAGCTTTCTTT. This codes for CASRGSNTEAFF.

This clonotype was found a few times. V and J are TRBV24-1 and TRBJ1-2; 10 bases fit TRBD1. In germline, CDR1 is KGHDR, CDR2 SFDVKD. There are 15 residues in the CDR3. After removal of 10 bases from V and 7 bases from J, the junction contained 14 bases not matched to a gene. The CDR3 DNA reads as TGTGCCACGGAGGACAGTATGGGACAGGGGATTGGCTACACCTTC. It yields the protein CATEDSMGQGIGYTF.

The sample holds many counts of this clonotype. The chain employs TRBV7-6 and TRBJ2-1; 12 nucleotides line up with TRBD2. Germline CDR1 and CDR2: SGHVS and FNYEAQ. The CDR3 extends over 16 amino acids. V shed 1 base and J 7 bases; nucleotides not matched to a gene: 5. CDR3 coding DNA: TGTGCCAGCAGCTTAGAAACTAGCGGGGGGTTAAATGAGCAGTTCTTC. Translated, it gives CASSLETSGGLNEQFF.